These T cell receptor beta chains were read from a single sample in a study of cytomegalovirus exposure and HLA in healthy donors. The table came from immunoSEQ multiplex PCR; TCRdb's copy has only in-frame clones and leaves some out. This sample's table has 60,000 to 80,000 clones. Sequencing was done on a sample of PBMCs. The receptors shown here come from a boy younger than 18 in good health and CMV-seronegative. Each CDR3 is given with its conserved first and last residue. D genes are given only for firm matches.

V	J	D	CDR3	DNA
TRBV29-1	TRBJ2-1	.	CSAGGTYNEQFF	TGCAGCGCCGGGGGAACCTACAATGAGCAGTTCTTC
TRBV2	TRBJ1-2	.	CASSDSYGYTF	TGTGCCAGCAGTGACAGCTATGGCTACACCTTC
TRBV6-5	TRBJ2-1	TRBD2	CASSLTSGGDNEQFF	TGTGCCAGCAGTTTGACTAGCGGGGGGGACAATGAGCAGTTCTTC
TRBV19	TRBJ1-1	.	CASSPRTEWNTEAFF	TGTGCCAGTAGTCCCCGGACTGAATGGAACACTGAAGCTTTCTTT
TRBV7-8	TRBJ2-4	.	CASSGEGQAKNIQYF	TGTGCCAGCAGCGGGGAAGGACAAGCCAAAAACATTCAGTACTTC
TRBV6-6	TRBJ2-2	.	CASSSFDRDSGELFF	TGTGCCAGCAGTTCCTTCGACAGGGACTCCGGGGAGCTGTTTTTT
TRBV11-2	TRBJ2-2	.	CASSLASGFSGELFF	TGTGCCAGCAGCTTAGCTTCGGGATTTAGCGGGGAGCTGTTTTTT
TRBV2	TRBJ2-1	.	CASSPPNGNIDEQFF	TGTGCCAGCAGTCCCCCGAACGGGAATATAGATGAGCAGTTCTTC
TRBV20-1	TRBJ1-1	.	CSARSRSEAFF	TGCAGTGCTAGGTCCAGGTCTGAAGCTTTCTTT
TRBV5-5	TRBJ1-5	TRBD1	CASSLTAGGFSNQPQHF	TGTGCCAGCAGCTTGACGGCAGGGGGATTTAGCAATCAGCCCCAGCATTTT
TRBV7-3	TRBJ2-3	.	CASSLTGGMGTDTQYF	TGTGCCAGCAGCTTAACGGGCGGGATGGGAACAGATACGCAGTATTTT
TRBV6-6	TRBJ2-7	TRBD2	CASSSSGGVSNEQYF	TGTGCCAGCAGTAGTAGCGGGGGGGTATCCAACGAGCAGTACTTC
TRBV11-2	TRBJ2-7	.	CASTPQGVLDEQYF	TGTGCCAGCACCCCCCAAGGAGTCCTAGACGAGCAGTACTTC
TRBV29-1	TRBJ1-2	.	CSVEDGGFGYTF	TGCAGCGTTGAAGATGGAGGTTTTGGCTACACCTTC
TRBV7-9	TRBJ1-3	.	CASSTDSSSGNTIYF	TGTGCCAGCAGCACGGACTCAAGCTCTGGAAACACCATATATTTT
TRBV7-9	TRBJ1-2	.	CATEQGQGGYTF	TGTGCCACCGAACAGGGTCAGGGTGGCTACACCTTC
TRBV19	TRBJ1-5	.	CASSKAGPNQPQHF	TGTGCCAGTAGTAAGGCAGGGCCAAATCAGCCCCAGCATTTT
TRBV6-1	TRBJ1-1	.	CASSRATEAFF	TGTGCCAGCAGTCGCGCCACTGAAGCTTTCTTT
TRBV7-7	TRBJ2-3	.	CASSFPGHPTLPEITDTQYF	TGTGCCAGCAGCTTCCCGGGACACCCGACTCTCCCGGAAATCACAGATACGCAGTATTTT
TRBV30	TRBJ2-5	.	CAWRQGETQYF	TGTGCCTGGAGGCAGGGGGAGACCCAGTACTTC
TRBV9	TRBJ1-5	.	CASSARLNQPQHF	TGTGCCAGCAGCGCGAGGTTAAATCAGCCCCAGCATTTT
TRBV5-4	TRBJ1-2	TRBD1	CASSSAHDRARGYGYTF	TGTGCCAGCAGCTCGGCCCACGACAGGGCCCGGGGCTATGGCTACACCTTC
TRBV9	TRBJ2-5	.	CASSVDLAGETQYF	TGTGCCAGCAGCGTAGACCTAGCTGGGGAGACCCAGTACTTC
TRBV27	TRBJ2-1	.	CASSWTVYNEQFF	TGTGCCAGCAGTTGGACAGTATACAATGAGCAGTTCTTC
TRBV6-5	TRBJ1-2	TRBD1	CASKRTGGGYGYTF	TGTGCCAGCAAGAGGACAGGGGGCGGCTATGGCTACACCTTC
TRBV5-1	TRBJ2-5	TRBD1	CASSPNPRTGIETQYF	TGCGCCAGCAGCCCGAACCCAAGGACAGGGATAGAGACCCAGTACTTC
TRBV9	TRBJ2-7	.	CASSPSSGQPNEQYF	TGTGCCAGCAGCCCCAGCAGCGGGCAACCCAACGAGCAGTACTTC
TRBV7-9	TRBJ1-4	TRBD1	CASSFYRGGGAEKLFF	TGTGCCAGCAGCTTCTACAGGGGCGGAGGTGCTGAAAAACTGTTTTTT
TRBV4-3	TRBJ1-3	TRBD1	CASSQAGTGFSGNTIYF	TGCGCCAGCAGCCAAGCCGGGACAGGGTTCTCTGGAAACACCATATATTTT
TRBV9	TRBJ2-7	.	CASSGTEYSYEQYF	TGTGCCAGCAGCGGGACAGAATACTCCTACGAGCAGTACTTC
TRBV18	TRBJ2-7	.	CASSPWDGLSSSYEQYF	TGTGCCAGCTCACCATGGGACGGACTATCAAGCTCCTACGAGCAGTACTTC
TRBV30	TRBJ1-4	.	CAWRKEALNEKLFF	TGTGCCTGGAGGAAGGAGGCTCTTAATGAAAAACTGTTTTTT
TRBV7-9	TRBJ1-1	.	CASSLGSATEAFF	TGTGCCAGCAGCTTAGGGAGTGCGACTGAAGCTTTCTTT
TRBV30	TRBJ1-2	.	CAWHPGVFGGYTF	TGTGCCTGGCACCCCGGGGTTTTTGGTGGCTACACCTTC
TRBV4-1	TRBJ1-1	.	CASSQDQGSLNTEAFF	TGCGCCAGCAGCCAAGATCAGGGCTCCCTGAACACTGAAGCTTTCTTT
TRBV29-1	TRBJ1-2	TRBD1	CSGEALSTGANYGYTF	TGCAGCGGTGAGGCCCTATCGACAGGGGCTAACTATGGCTACACCTTC
TRBV5-4	TRBJ1-1	.	CASSLLAGRGPEAFF	TGTGCCAGCAGCTTGCTGGCAGGGAGGGGTCCTGAAGCTTTCTTT
TRBV27	TRBJ2-7	.	CASSLYPWGGTDTYEQYF	TGTGCCAGCAGTTTATACCCCTGGGGCGGGACGGACACCTACGAGCAGTACTTC
TRBV30	TRBJ1-2	.	CAWDREVGYTF	TGTGCCTGGGACCGGGAGGTGGGCTACACCTTC
TRBV2	TRBJ1-5	TRBD1	CASSHGPGGQGQPQHF	TGTGCCAGCAGCCATGGACCAGGGGGGCAGGGTCAGCCCCAGCATTTT